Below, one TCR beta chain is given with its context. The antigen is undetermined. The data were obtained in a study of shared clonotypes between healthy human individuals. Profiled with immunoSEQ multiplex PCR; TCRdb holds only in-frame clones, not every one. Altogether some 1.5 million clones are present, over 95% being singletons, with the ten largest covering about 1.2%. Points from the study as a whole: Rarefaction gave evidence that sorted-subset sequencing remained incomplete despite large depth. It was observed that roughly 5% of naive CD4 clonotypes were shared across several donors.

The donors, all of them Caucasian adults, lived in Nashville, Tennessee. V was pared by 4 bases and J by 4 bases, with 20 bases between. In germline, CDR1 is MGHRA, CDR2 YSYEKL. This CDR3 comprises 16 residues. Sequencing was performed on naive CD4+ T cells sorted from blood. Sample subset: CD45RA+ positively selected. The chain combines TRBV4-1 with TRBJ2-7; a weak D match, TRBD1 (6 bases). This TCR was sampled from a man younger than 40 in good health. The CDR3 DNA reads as TGCGCCAGCAGCCCTAAGGAGGCCCAGGGGACGTACGAGCAGTACTTC. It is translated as CASSPKEAQGTYEQYF.